This is a list of T cell receptor beta chains from one sample in a study of blood T cell repertoires in COVID-19. This table comes from immunoSEQ multiplex PCR, and its TCRdb copy is limited to in-frame clones, with some not included. The top ten clones hold around 1.9% of a sample with some 380,000 clones, 88% of them seen once. The sequenced sample was PBMCs or T cells enriched from blood (not recorded which). The receptor source for this set is a woman in her 40s with acute COVID-19. The CDR3 runs from the conserved cysteine through the conserved F or W. The D gene is left open where the match is weak. Clone size, where shown, is once, few, many, or a class for clones that have expanded.

d_gene: .
abundance: .
j_gene: TRBJ1-1
len: 13
v_gene: TRBV5-1
CDR3nt: TGCGCCAGCAGCCTAGGACAGCCCACTGAAGCTTTCTTT
CDR3aa: CASSLGQPTEAFF

d_gene: TRBD1
abundance: .
j_gene: TRBJ2-7
len: 13
v_gene: TRBV3-1/TRBV3-2
CDR3nt: TGTGCCAGCAGCCAAACCCGACAGGGCGAGCAGTACTTC
CDR3aa: CASSQTRQGEQYF

d_gene: TRBD2
abundance: .
j_gene: TRBJ2-1
len: 15
v_gene: TRBV19
CDR3nt: TGTGCCAGTAGTATCTGTGGGGGGGGATACAATGAGCAGTTCTTC
CDR3aa: CASSICGGGYNEQFF

d_gene: TRBD1
abundance: few
j_gene: TRBJ1-1
len: 18
v_gene: TRBV6-2/TRBV6-3
CDR3nt: TGTGCCAGCAGTCACGCCCGGGACAGGGGGCTCGGAAACACTGAAGCTTTCTTT
CDR3aa: CASSHARDRGLGNTEAFF

d_gene: .
abundance: once
j_gene: TRBJ2-2
len: 18
v_gene: TRBV19
CDR3nt: TGTGCCAGTAGTATAGCCGGGGGACGTGCTCCGAACACCGGGGAGCTGTTTTTT
CDR3aa: CASSIAGGRAPNTGELFF

d_gene: .
abundance: .
j_gene: TRBJ2-1
len: 20
v_gene: TRBV21-1
CDR3nt: TGTGCCAGCAGCAAACTTTATCCGGGACATAGAAGATCGGTGGGCAATGAGCAGTTCTTC
CDR3aa: CASSKLYPGHRRSVGNEQFF

d_gene: .
abundance: .
j_gene: TRBJ1-5
len: 15
v_gene: TRBV7-6
CDR3nt: TGTGCCAGCAGCTTAAGCGGGAGTCCCAATCAGCCCCAGCATTTT
CDR3aa: CASSLSGSPNQPQHF

d_gene: TRBD1
abundance: few
j_gene: TRBJ2-2
len: 14
v_gene: TRBV5-1
CDR3nt: TGCGCCAGCAGCACTGGACAGGGCACCGGGGAGCTGTTTTTT
CDR3aa: CASSTGQGTGELFF

d_gene: TRBD1
abundance: .
j_gene: TRBJ1-5
len: 15
v_gene: TRBV5-4
CDR3nt: TGTGCCAGCAGCGAAGCCGGGACAGGGAATCAGCCCCAGCATTTT
CDR3aa: CASSEAGTGNQPQHF

d_gene: TRBD2
abundance: .
j_gene: TRBJ2-1
len: 14
v_gene: TRBV5-1
CDR3nt: TGCGCCAGCAGAACTAGCGGGGGGGCTAATGAGCAGTTCTTC
CDR3aa: CASRTSGGANEQFF

d_gene: TRBD2
abundance: few
j_gene: TRBJ2-7
len: 16
v_gene: TRBV13
CDR3nt: TGTGCCAGCAGCGGTAGACTAGCGGGGGCCAACTACGAGCAGTACTTC
CDR3aa: CASSGRLAGANYEQYF

d_gene: .
abundance: .
j_gene: TRBJ1-5
len: 14
v_gene: TRBV2
CDR3nt: TGTGCCAGCAGTGGGCGACGGGAAGGGCAGCCCCAGCATTTT
CDR3aa: CASSGRREGQPQHF

d_gene: .
abundance: .
j_gene: TRBJ1-2
len: 15
v_gene: TRBV5-1
CDR3nt: TGCGCCAGCAGCTTGGGGGCCCAAGCTAACTATGGCTACACCTTC
CDR3aa: CASSLGAQANYGYTF

d_gene: TRBD1
abundance: once
j_gene: TRBJ1-5
len: 13
v_gene: TRBV20-1
CDR3nt: TGCAGTGCTAGTGGCCAGGGGGGTCAGCCCCAGCATTTT
CDR3aa: CSASGQGGQPQHF

d_gene: .
abundance: .
j_gene: TRBJ1-1
len: 16
v_gene: TRBV15
CDR3nt: TGTGCCACCAGCAGAGATGGTTTCAGGGTGGGCACTGAAGCTTTCTTT
CDR3aa: CATSRDGFRVGTEAFF

d_gene: TRBD1
abundance: once
j_gene: TRBJ1-6
len: 14
v_gene: TRBV10-2
CDR3nt: TGCGCCAGCAGAAATACAGGGGATTCATACCCCCTCCACTTT
CDR3aa: CASRNTGDSYPLHF

d_gene: .
abundance: .
j_gene: TRBJ2-2
len: 15
v_gene: TRBV4-1
CDR3nt: TGCGCCAGCAGCCAATCGCACGGGAACACCGGGGAGCTGTTTTTT
CDR3aa: CASSQSHGNTGELFF

d_gene: .
abundance: .
j_gene: TRBJ2-3
len: 12
v_gene: TRBV30
CDR3nt: TGTGCCTGGAGTTCCCCGGGGAATACGCAGTATTTT
CDR3aa: CAWSSPGNTQYF

d_gene: TRBD1
abundance: once
j_gene: TRBJ1-2
len: 14
v_gene: TRBV5-1
CDR3nt: TGCGCCAGCAGCTTAGGACAGGGCAGATTTGGCTACACCTTC
CDR3aa: CASSLGQGRFGYTF

d_gene: .
abundance: .
j_gene: TRBJ1-5
len: 18
v_gene: TRBV5-4
CDR3nt: TGTGCCAGCACCCCCGGGGGTACAAGCCGGACCGTCAATCAGCCCCAGCATTTT
CDR3aa: CASTPGGTSRTVNQPQHF

d_gene: .
abundance: .
j_gene: TRBJ2-5
len: 16
v_gene: TRBV6-4
CDR3nt: TGTGCCAGCAGTGACTCCCGGGACACTAACCAAGAGACCCAGTACTTC
CDR3aa: CASSDSRDTNQETQYF

d_gene: .
abundance: .
j_gene: TRBJ1-2
len: 14
v_gene: TRBV7-9
CDR3nt: TGTGCCAGCAGCTTAGGGCAGGGTAACTATGGCTACACCTTC
CDR3aa: CASSLGQGNYGYTF

d_gene: TRBD1
abundance: once
j_gene: TRBJ1-6
len: 15
v_gene: TRBV30
CDR3nt: TGTGCCTGGGGACAGGGGGATACCTATAATTCACCCCTCCACTTT
CDR3aa: CAWGQGDTYNSPLHF

d_gene: .
abundance: .
j_gene: TRBJ1-1
len: 11
v_gene: TRBV20-1
CDR3nt: TGCAGTGGGGAGGGGGACACTGAAGCTTTCTTT
CDR3aa: CSGEGDTEAFF

d_gene: TRBD2
abundance: .
j_gene: TRBJ2-3
len: 14
v_gene: TRBV2
CDR3nt: TGTGCCAGCACCCTGACTAGCGGGGGTTATACGCAGTATTTT
CDR3aa: CASTLTSGGYTQYF